This TCR beta chain was captured by sequencing in a study of cytomegalovirus exposure and HLA in healthy donors. Study overall: Within the Caucasian-associated ancestry cluster were roughly 82% of the roughly 400 genotyped donors.

Participants comprised healthy donors of bone marrow. A few counts support this clone. Its antigen is not identified. Primers for the PCR totalled 60 Vbeta and 13 Jbeta. Sequencing was performed with immunoSEQ multiplex PCR; in TCRdb, only in-frame clones are kept and a portion is missing. The top ten clones hold about 8% of a sample with around 64,000 clones, around 78% of them seen once. Overall study findings and caveats: A classifier reportedly called cytomegalovirus status with high sensitivity and specificity.

The V end was cut by 1 base, the J end by 6 bases, with 18 bases between. Germline assignment: CDR1 MGHRA and CDR2 YSYEKL. The CDR3 sequence is 16 residues long. The chain employs TRBV4-1 and TRBJ1-1; D perhaps matches TRBD1 (6 bases). The sample taken for sequencing was PBMCs. The origin of this receptor is a man aged 18 to 29 in good health and CMV-seropositive. The chain's CDR3 is CASSQGGGVTGAEAFF. DNA of the CDR3: TGCGCCAGCAGCCAAGGAGGGGGAGTAACAGGAGCTGAAGCTTTCTTT.